This is a list of T cell receptor beta chains from one sample in a study of technical replicates of blood from a handful of donors. Libraries were prepared by immunoSEQ multiplex PCR; TCRdb keeps only in-frame clonotypes and omits some of them. The table shows 75,000 to 95,000 clones, with approximately 95% occurring only once. The sequencing input was T cells isolated from PBMCs. These receptor sequences come from a human donor in good health. Both conserved end residues are part of each CDR3. The order of the fields is clone size, J gene, D gene, V gene, CDR3 DNA, CDR3 protein. A D gene is named only where the DNA matches it firmly. Clone size is stated in some rows and not others, as once, few, many or a class when expanded.

. | TRBJ2-3 | . | TRBV5-4 | TGTGCCAGCAGCGCGGGGCTTGGAACTAGCACAGATACGCAGTATTTT | CASSAGLGTSTDTQYF
. | TRBJ2-5 | TRBD2 | TRBV28 | TGTGCCAGCAGTTCTCTATATTTGCGGGAGGAGACCCAGTACTTC | CASSSLYLREETQYF
. | TRBJ1-2 | TRBD1 | TRBV28 | TGTGCCAGCACGAACTTTGGACAGGGTGTATGGGGCTACACCTTC | CASTNFGQGVWGYTF
once | TRBJ1-4 | TRBD1 | TRBV7-9 | TGTGCCCTTGCCCCGGGACAGGGGAACGAAAAACTGTTTTTT | CALAPGQGNEKLFF
. | TRBJ2-1 | . | TRBV5-6 | TGTGCCAGCAGCTTTCCCGGGACACAACGCTACAATGAGCAGTTCTTC | CASSFPGTQRYNEQFF
. | TRBJ1-2 | TRBD1 | TRBV2 | TGTGCCAGCAGGCAGGGGGCACATGGCTACACCTTC | CASRQGAHGYTF
. | TRBJ1-2 | . | TRBV5-1 | TGCGCCAGCAGCGACCCTGGGGGGTCGCCCTATGGCTACACCTTC | CASSDPGGSPYGYTF
. | TRBJ1-2 | TRBD1 | TRBV4-1 | TGCGCCAGCAGCCAAGTTCGACAGGGGGCTAGTAGCTACACCTTC | CASSQVRQGASSYTF
. | TRBJ2-2 | TRBD1 | TRBV14 | TGTGCCAGCAGCCAAGGACAGGGCGTAATCTCCGGGGAGCTGTTTTTT | CASSQGQGVISGELFF
. | TRBJ2-5 | . | TRBV2 | TGTGCCAGCAGCTTACAAGAGACCCAGTACTTC | CASSLQETQYF
. | TRBJ1-4 | TRBD1 | TRBV2 | TGTGCCAGCAGCGACAGGGCGTCTAATGAAAAACTGTTTTTT | CASSDRASNEKLFF
. | TRBJ2-7 | . | TRBV9 | TGTGCCAGCAGCTCAGGGACTGTTCGTGAGCAGTACTTC | CASSSGTVREQYF
. | TRBJ2-3 | TRBD2 | TRBV5-4 | TGTGCCAGCGGCCAACTAGCGGGAGGGGGCACAGATACGCAGTATTTT | CASGQLAGGGTDTQYF
. | TRBJ1-1 | . | TRBV6-5 | TGTGCCAGCAGTTACTCGGGGGGGTCGGGTGAAGCTTTCTTT | CASSYSGGSGEAFF
. | TRBJ1-6 | . | TRBV7-4 | TGTGCCAGCAGCTTAGTTGTTCAAGCGCCACCCCTCCACTTT | CASSLVVQAPPLHF
. | TRBJ2-1 | TRBD1 | TRBV5-1 | TGCGCCAGCAGCTTGGGACAGGGAGCCTACAATGAGCAGTTCTTC | CASSLGQGAYNEQFF
once | TRBJ1-2 | . | TRBV6-5 | TGTGCCAGCAGTCTGACAGTTAACGATGGCTACACCTTC | CASSLTVNDGYTF
. | TRBJ2-7 | . | TRBV5-4 | TGTGCCAGCAGCCCCCTAGAAGGGAGCTCCTACGAGCAGTACTTC | CASSPLEGSSYEQYF
. | TRBJ2-1 | TRBD1 | TRBV19 | TGTGCCAGTAGTGTACGGGACAGTTCCTACAATGAGCAGTTCTTC | CASSVRDSSYNEQFF
. | TRBJ2-7 | . | TRBV6-1 | TGTGCCAGCAGTGCGGGGGGCCACCCTACGAGGCAGTACTTC | CASSAGGHPTRQYF
. | TRBJ1-2 | . | TRBV6-6 | TGTGCCAGCAGACCTAAATACGACGGGGGACCAAATGGCTACACCTTC | CASRPKYDGGPNGYTF
. | TRBJ1-3 | . | TRBV28 | TGTGCCAGCACCGCTACAGGGACTGGAAACACCATATATTTT | CASTATGTGNTIYF
once | TRBJ1-1 | . | TRBV28 | TGTGCCAGCACCCGAATCGGGGAAGGTCGCACTGAAGCTTTCTTT | CASTRIGEGRTEAFF
once | TRBJ2-3 | TRBD2 | TRBV15 | TGTGCCACCAGCAGGGGAAGCGGGGGACCAGATACGCAGTATTTT | CATSRGSGGPDTQYF
. | TRBJ2-2 | . | TRBV9 | TGTGCCAGCAGCGTAAGGGGGGACAGGAACACCGGGGAGCTGTTTTTT | CASSVRGDRNTGELFF
. | TRBJ1-1 | TRBD1 | TRBV5-4 | TGTGCCAGCAGCTTAGCCCCGGGACAGGGGAGCACTGAAGCTTTCTTT | CASSLAPGQGSTEAFF
. | TRBJ1-5 | . | TRBV6-4 | TGTGCCAGCAGCCGTCGGTACAGGTATAGCAATCAGCCCCAGCATTTT | CASSRRYRYSNQPQHF
. | TRBJ2-7 | TRBD1 | TRBV5-1 | TGCGCCAGCAGCCCGTGGGACAGGGAGTATGAAGGGCAGTACTTC | CASSPWDREYEGQYF
. | TRBJ2-7 | TRBD2 | TRBV10-2 | TGCGCCACCAGGGATAGCGGGGGGGGCCACGAGCAGTACTTC | CATRDSGGGHEQYF
. | TRBJ2-5 | TRBD2 | TRBV9 | TGTGCCAGCAGCGTAGGGTCGACTAGCGGGTCGAGAGAGACCCAGTACTTC | CASSVGSTSGSRETQYF